This T cell receptor beta chain was captured in a study of cytomegalovirus exposure and HLA in healthy donors. This PCR relied on a set of 60 Vbeta primers and 13 Jbeta primers. TCRdb's copy holds only in-frame clones and misses some; the assay was immunoSEQ multiplex PCR. The table shows fewer than 250,000 clones, with around 85% occurring only once. The germline CDR1 and CDR2 sequences are LNHDA and SQIVND (reference sequence). V lost 5 bases to trimming and J lost 2 bases; unmatched junction nucleotides: 10. The length of the CDR3 is 16 residues. This clone was seen once. Its antigen is as yet unknown. Study-wide results and limits: Analyzed later, association rates of TCRs varied across HLA loci, with DRB1 most and HLA-C fewest. Many donors shared some public TCRs, even though most TCR sequences were rare.

This chain joins TRBV19 and TRBJ2-7, with 9 bases matching TRBD2. The sequence came from a human donor in good health. Specimen: PBMCs. As DNA, the CDR3 is TGTGCCAGTAGTGCGATTCCTCGCGGGAGGGCCTACGAGCAGTACTTC. It is translated as CASSAIPRGRAYEQYF.